This T cell receptor (beta chain) is drawn from a study of T cells in Graves' hyperthyroidism and ophthalmopathy. The wider study: Peripheral blood samples were taken at initial diagnosis, prior to any treatment.

The TCR beta CDR3 regions underwent amplification using RNA transcripts as the source. The HTBI primer set served for first-round RT-PCR of the TCR CDR3. TCRdb itself ran the multiplex PCR reads through MiXCR, one entry per CDR3 protein. The sample consists of a few hundred thousand distinct CDR3 sequences, more than 20% of them appearing once. Investigators excluded patients with uncontrolled infection, other autoimmune disease, pregnancy or lactation. Findings and caveats of the study: Clonotypes that were expanded in thyroid above 0.001 mostly appeared in blood too.

With respect to this clonotype: The antigen is undetermined.

The ends were cut back, 6 bases at V and 2 bases at J, with 10 bases in the middle. The CDR3 is made up of 12 amino acids. Germline V gene data show CDR1 as DFQATT and CDR2 as SNEGSKA (reference sequence). The sequenced sample consisted of blood. This chain joins TRBV20-1 and TRBJ2-5, with D unclear. This TCR was sampled from a young man with Graves' hyperthyroidism. The CDR3 coding sequence is TGCAGTGCCCTCGACCTTCAAGAGACCCAGTACTTC. Residues: CSALDLQETQYF.